This T cell receptor (beta chain) was retrieved from a study of cytomegalovirus exposure and HLA in healthy donors. This PCR relied on a set of 60 Vbeta primers and 13 Jbeta primers. Original processing notes: About 9.9 million of the roughly 77 million unique TCR beta chains counted in a later analysis were shared. Measured with immunoSEQ multiplex PCR; TCRdb has only the in-frame clones, and not every one. That table furnishes V, J and clone size, whereas the DNA furnished D and trimming. The data contain some 90,000 clones, 76% of them singletons. General observations from the study: Rarity held for most TCR sequences, but there were some public TCRs that occurred in many donors. About 87% or about 30% of the time was how often most TCR beta V segments were productive, according to an earlier analysis.

Losses at the gene ends were 5 bases for V and 10 bases for J; bases not matched to a gene: 19. The CDR3 is 17 residues long. The V gene's germline CDR1 is MNHEY and CDR2 SMNVEV (reference sequence). About this clone: As yet, its antigen is unknown.

The receptor comes from a man between 35 and 55 years old in good health and CMV-seronegative. Sequenced input: PBMCs. This sequence joins TRBV27 and TRBJ2-3, with 9 bases aligning to TRBD1. The CDR3 DNA sequence: TGTGCCAGCAGTCCTAGCCTGGGACAGGGTCCCCTTTGTGCGCAGTATTTT. Amino acid sequence: CASSPSLGQGPLCAQYF.